The entry below describes one T cell receptor (beta chain). There is no known antigen for this receptor. The sample holds no much larger clone one base away, and base qualities are not on file. The data belong to a study of T cell responses to AZD1222 COVID-19 vaccine (dated by TCRdb to the early 2020s). A note on the overall study: AZD1222 recipients with second doses at about 4 weeks or about 12 weeks were pooled, because spike-specific TCR depth and breadth did not differ between schedules. TCR sequencing was performed for over 230 trial participants, of whom 200 to 220 were given two doses of AZD1222 and around 26 were given two doses of MenACWY control vaccine. Enrollment into the trials was organized by age into subgroups of 18-55, 56-69 and 70-plus years, and those subgroups contained roughly 150, 30 and 60 TCR-sequenced participants, respectively.

In light of the paper, this sample's time point label describes: baseline before first vaccination. Vaccinee samples were obtained from the UK trials COV001 and COV002, which included a single-blind randomized controlled phase 2/3 trial of AZD1222 (ChAdOx1 nCoV-19) in healthy adults. For TCRbeta chain sequencing, PBMC samples from trial participants were taken at day 0 and at day 28 after the second dose. The CDR3 regions of human TCRbeta chains were subjected to immunosequencing. The original methods were these. TCRs in the repertoires were compared against a reference library of SARS-CoV-2-specific TCRs that had been generated with the MIRA antigen-specificity platform. Breadth was defined as the fraction of unique TCRs that were SARS-CoV-2-associated, and depth was defined as the fraction of total T cells that were SARS-CoV-2-associated. Each spike-specific TCR was assigned to its reactive spike region and to a CD4 or CD8 class using the MIRA data. Log10-transformed breadth and depth values were compared by one-way ANOVA with Sidak's multiple comparisons tests. Not all clones reach the TCRdb copy of this immuneACCESS table, which keeps in-frame sequences only. Checked studies attribute under half of the gap to unresolved V genes and leave the rest unexplained. V and J calls and clone size are as listed in that table; D and trimming were resolved from the DNA. Present in this sample are 110,000 to 150,000 clones, about 92% of which were seen just once. The top ten clonotypes cover about 9.1% of the sample.

Here is what the overall study found, with its caveats: Spike-specific TCR breadth and depth rose significantly after two AZD1222 doses compared with day 0 and with MenACWY recipients. The 56-69-year group was small, and its depth increase did not reach significance, likely because of low power. Most participants were white British and females outnumbered males, and the authors suggested that clonal diversity may have been underestimated. Conclusions about previously exposed vaccinees are limited, since just a handful of AZD1222 recipients were seropositive for SARS-CoV-2 at baseline. Vaccine-associated CD4 TCRs spanned the whole spike protein, with dominant responses in regions 160-218 and 743-854. Because no samples from the day 14 peak response were available, repertoires could be characterized only after the peak T cell response. Epitopes outside the regions mutated in the B.1.351 and B.1.1.7 variants were reportedly recognized by nearly half of the unique spike-specific TCRs.

This TCR came from an adult in good health. This sample comprised peripheral blood, obtained on day 0 of AZD1222 vaccination.

The encoded CDR3 is CAWSEQGTYNEQFF. The sequence in DNA is TGTGCCTGGAGCGAGCAGGGTACTTACAATGAGCAGTTCTTC. Rearrangement joined TRBV30 to TRBJ2-1; the D gene is perhaps TRBD1, from 5 matching bases. V and J are truncated by 3 bases and 4 bases respectively, leaving an intervening sequence of 13 bases. The CDR3 covers 14 residues, taking in both the cysteine and the phenylalanine. CDR3 DNA is the only sequence kept; it has 42 bases, read in frame from the first base. The germline V gene (reference sequence) yields GTSNPN for CDR1 and SVGIG for CDR2.